This TCR beta chain appears in the sequencing data of a study of cytomegalovirus exposure and HLA in healthy donors. General study points: An analysis done earlier found most TCR beta V segments productive about 90% or about 30% of the time. In all likelihood, a cluster of highly shared sequence variants was a sequencing artifact. Presence/absence analyses took donor sequencing depth as roughly uniform.

The CDR3 totals 13 residues. CDR1 and CDR2 (germline): MRHNA, SNTAGT. With V trimmed by 4 bases and J by 3 bases, 0 bases remained unmatched. The study sampled nominally healthy donors, though unrecorded immune exposures were likely. With respect to this clone: Its antigen is unidentified.

60 Vbeta and 13 Jbeta primers were used in PCR. Produced via immunoSEQ multiplex PCR; TCRdb's table is partial and in-frame only. The data show 140,000 to 150,000 clones, over 65% seen once. Sequencing was carried out using PBMCs. The TCR sequence derives from a man aged 40-49 years in good health and CMV-seropositive. This rearrangement joins TRBV6-4 to TRBJ2-3; 8 positions match TRBD2. CDR3 nucleotides: TGTGCCAGCAGTGCTAGCGGGACAGATACGCAGTATTTT. Translating it yields CASSASGTDTQYF.